This TCR beta chain was retrieved from a study of blood T cells in healthy people across ages. Next came a second PCR, run for about 6 to 12 cycles, which used a sample-barcoded 5' primer along with a J-beta primer mix. TCRdb re-called the 5' RACE reads with MiXCR, one entry per CDR3 protein. This sample has roughly 2 million distinct CDR3 sequences, with about 50% found just once. Findings of the study overall: PBMCs went unsorted, and a conclusive naive versus antigen-experienced comparison was therefore prevented. With age, beta diversity per million T cells declined roughly linearly, significantly by about 37. The diversity estimates, figures obtained from one million T cells, were considered underestimates.

Every donor gave roughly 9.2 milliliters of peripheral blood. Turning to this clonotype: Its antigen is still unknown.

The CDR3 runs to 12 residues. V lost 8 bases and J 2 bases, leaving 7 bases between the germline ends. Sequenced material: blood. The receptor's source is a woman aged 40 to 49 in good health. The rearrangement links TRBV12-3 or TRBV12-4 to TRBJ2-1; TRBD1 or TRBD2 may be the D gene (6 bases each). The CDR3 reads CASGGPYNEQFF. DNA of the CDR3: TGTGCCAGCGGGGGGCCCTACAATGAGCAGTTCTTC.